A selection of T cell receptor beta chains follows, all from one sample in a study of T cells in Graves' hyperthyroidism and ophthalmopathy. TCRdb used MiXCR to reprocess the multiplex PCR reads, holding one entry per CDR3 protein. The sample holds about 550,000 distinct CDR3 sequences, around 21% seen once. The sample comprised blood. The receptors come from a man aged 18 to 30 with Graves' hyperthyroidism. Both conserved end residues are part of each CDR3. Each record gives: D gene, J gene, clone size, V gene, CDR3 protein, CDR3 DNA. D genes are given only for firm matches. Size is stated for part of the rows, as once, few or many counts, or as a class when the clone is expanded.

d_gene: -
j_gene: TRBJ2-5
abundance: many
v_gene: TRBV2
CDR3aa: CASSEGQGGETQYF
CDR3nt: TGTGCCAGCAGTGAAGGGCAGGGCGGGGAGACCCAGTACTTC

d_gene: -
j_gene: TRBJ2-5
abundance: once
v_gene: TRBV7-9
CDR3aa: CASSLTNSEETQYF
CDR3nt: TGTGCCAGCAGCTTAACCAACAGCGAAGAGACCCAGTACTTC

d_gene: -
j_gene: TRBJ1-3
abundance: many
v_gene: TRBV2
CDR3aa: CASSAGFVSGNTIYF
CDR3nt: TGTGCCAGCAGTGCTGGGTTCGTCTCTGGAAACACCATATATTTT

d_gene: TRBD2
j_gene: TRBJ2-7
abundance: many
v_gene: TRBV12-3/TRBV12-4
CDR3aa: CASSLRGGEFYEQYF
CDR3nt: TGTGCCAGCAGTTTACGCGGGGGGGAATTCTACGAGCAGTACTTC

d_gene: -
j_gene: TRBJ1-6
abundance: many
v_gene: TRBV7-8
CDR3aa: CASTEAYNSPLHF
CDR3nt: TGTGCCAGCACCGAGGCCTATAATTCACCCCTCCACTTT

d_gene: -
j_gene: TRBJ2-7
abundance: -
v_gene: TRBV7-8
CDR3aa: CASSSTGGAYYEQYF
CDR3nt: TGTGCCAGCAGCTCCACAGGTGGCGCCTACTACGAGCAGTACTTC

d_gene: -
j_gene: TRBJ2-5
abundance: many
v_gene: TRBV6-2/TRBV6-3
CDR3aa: CASSQQGGGETQYF
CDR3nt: TGTGCCAGCAGTCAACAGGGAGGAGGGGAGACCCAGTACTTC

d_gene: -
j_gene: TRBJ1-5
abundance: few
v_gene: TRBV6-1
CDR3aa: CAIGRGGDQPQHF
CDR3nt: TGTGCCATTGGCCGAGGGGGGGATCAGCCCCAGCATTTT

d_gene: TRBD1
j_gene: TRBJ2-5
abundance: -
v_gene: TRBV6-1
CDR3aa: CASRKTGGLETQYF
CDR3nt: TGTGCCAGCAGAAAGACAGGGGGCTTAGAGACCCAGTACTTC

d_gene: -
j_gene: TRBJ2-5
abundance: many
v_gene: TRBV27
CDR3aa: CASSLQYQETQYF
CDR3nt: TGTGCCAGCAGTCTTCAGTACCAAGAGACCCAGTACTTC

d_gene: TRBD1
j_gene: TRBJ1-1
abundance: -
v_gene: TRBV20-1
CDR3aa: CSASGGGQGISSDTEAFF
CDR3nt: TGCAGTGCTAGTGGGGGGGGACAGGGTATTAGTTCGGACACTGAAGCTTTCTTT

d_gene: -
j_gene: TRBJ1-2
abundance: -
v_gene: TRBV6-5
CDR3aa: CASSYSSTATGNYGYTF
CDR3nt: TGTGCCAGCAGTTACTCTTCGACAGCGACAGGCAACTATGGCTACACCTTC

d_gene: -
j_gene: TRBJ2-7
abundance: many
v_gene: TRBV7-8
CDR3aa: CASSTVGGPEQYF
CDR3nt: TGTGCCAGCAGCACCGTTGGGGGGCCCGAGCAGTACTTC

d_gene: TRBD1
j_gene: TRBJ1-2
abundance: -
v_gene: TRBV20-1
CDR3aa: CSARPRGGRASSHYGYTF
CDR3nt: TGCAGTGCTAGACCCAGGGGGGGCAGGGCCTCCAGTCACTATGGCTACACCTTC

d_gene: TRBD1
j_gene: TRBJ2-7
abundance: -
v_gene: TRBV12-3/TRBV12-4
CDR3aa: CASRQTGVHEQYF
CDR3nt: TGTGCCAGCAGGCAGACAGGGGTCCACGAGCAGTACTTC

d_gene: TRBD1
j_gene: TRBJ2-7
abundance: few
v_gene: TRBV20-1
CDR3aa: CSAPGQGAGEQYF
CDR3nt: TGCAGTGCTCCCGGACAGGGGGCGGGGGAGCAGTACTTC

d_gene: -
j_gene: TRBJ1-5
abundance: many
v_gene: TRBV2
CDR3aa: CASSVRGSLNQPQHF
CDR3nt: TGTGCCAGCAGTGTACGAGGGTCCTTAAATCAGCCCCAGCATTTT

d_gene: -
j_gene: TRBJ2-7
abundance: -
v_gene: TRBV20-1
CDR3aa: CSARVSVTYEQYF
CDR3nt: TGCAGTGCTAGGGTTTCAGTTACCTACGAGCAGTACTTC

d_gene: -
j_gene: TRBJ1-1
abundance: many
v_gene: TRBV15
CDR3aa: CATSRPLGGHTEAFF
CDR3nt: TGTGCCACCAGCAGACCCTTGGGGGGCCACACTGAAGCTTTCTTT

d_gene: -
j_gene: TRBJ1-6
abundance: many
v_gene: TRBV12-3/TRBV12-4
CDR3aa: CASSLNRNNSPLHF
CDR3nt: TGTGCCAGCAGTTTGAACAGGAATAATTCACCCCTCCACTTT

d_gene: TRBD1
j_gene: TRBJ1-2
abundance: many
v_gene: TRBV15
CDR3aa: CATSSPRDRGNYGYTF
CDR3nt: TGTGCCACCAGCAGCCCTCGGGACAGGGGAAACTATGGCTACACCTTC

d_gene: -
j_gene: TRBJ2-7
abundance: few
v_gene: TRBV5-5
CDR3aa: CASSLMGISYEQYF
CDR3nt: TGTGCCAGCAGCCTGATGGGAATCTCCTACGAGCAGTACTTC

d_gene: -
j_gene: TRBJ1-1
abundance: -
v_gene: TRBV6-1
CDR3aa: CASSDTPRGAEAFF
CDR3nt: TGTGCCAGCAGTGACACCCCTCGGGGCGCTGAAGCTTTCTTT

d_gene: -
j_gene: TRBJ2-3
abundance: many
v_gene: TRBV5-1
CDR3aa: CASSLASDTQYF
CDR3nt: TGCGCCAGCAGCTTGGCTTCAGATACGCAGTATTTT

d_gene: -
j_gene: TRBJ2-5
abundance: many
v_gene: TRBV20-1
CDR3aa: CSAGQGLYEETQYF
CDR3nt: TGCAGTGCTGGACAGGGACTATATGAAGAGACCCAGTACTTC

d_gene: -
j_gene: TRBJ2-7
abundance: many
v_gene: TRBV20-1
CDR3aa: CSAAPGGVYEQYF
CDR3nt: TGCAGTGCTGCCCCAGGGGGGGTCTACGAGCAGTACTTC

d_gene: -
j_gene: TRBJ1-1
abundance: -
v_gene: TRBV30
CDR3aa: CAWSVGSNTEAFF
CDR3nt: TGTGCCTGGAGTGTCGGGAGTAACACTGAAGCTTTCTTT

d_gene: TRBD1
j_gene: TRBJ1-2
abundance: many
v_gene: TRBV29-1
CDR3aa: CSAEDRGGPGYTF
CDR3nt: TGCAGCGCTGAGGACAGGGGAGGGCCTGGCTACACCTTC

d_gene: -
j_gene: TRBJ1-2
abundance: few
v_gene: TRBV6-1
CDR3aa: CASRRVGFYGYTF
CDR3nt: TGTGCCAGCAGACGTGTGGGATTTTATGGCTACACCTTC

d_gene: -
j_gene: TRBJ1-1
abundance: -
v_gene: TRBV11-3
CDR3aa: CASSLVTGRIPEAFF
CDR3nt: TGTGCCAGCAGCTTAGTTACTGGACGCATACCTGAAGCTTTCTTT

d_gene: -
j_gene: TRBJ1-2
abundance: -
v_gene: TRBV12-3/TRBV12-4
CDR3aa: CASSLDMGRGYTF
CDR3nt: TGTGCCAGCAGTTTAGACATGGGACGGGGCTACACCTTC

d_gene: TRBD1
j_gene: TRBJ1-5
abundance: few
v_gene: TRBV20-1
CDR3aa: CSARAADRGDHQPQHF
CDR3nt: TGCAGTGCTAGAGCCGCGGACAGGGGAGACCATCAGCCCCAGCATTTT

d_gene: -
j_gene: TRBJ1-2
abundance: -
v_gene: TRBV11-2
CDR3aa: CASSSVRGRTYGYTF
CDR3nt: TGTGCCAGCAGCTCGGTCCGGGGGCGCACCTATGGCTACACCTTC

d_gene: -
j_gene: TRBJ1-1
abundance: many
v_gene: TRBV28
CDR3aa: CASRSRGEATEAFF
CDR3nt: TGTGCCAGCAGGAGCCGGGGAGAAGCCACTGAAGCTTTCTTT

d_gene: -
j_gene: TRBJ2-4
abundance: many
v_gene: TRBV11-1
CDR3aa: CASSLGPVLVAKNIQYF
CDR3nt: TGTGCCAGCAGCCTAGGACCCGTTCTTGTAGCGAAAAACATTCAGTACTTC

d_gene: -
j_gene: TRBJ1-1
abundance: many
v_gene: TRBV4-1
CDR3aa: CASSQRQPNTEAFF
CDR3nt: TGCGCCAGCAGCCAGAGACAGCCTAACACTGAAGCTTTCTTT

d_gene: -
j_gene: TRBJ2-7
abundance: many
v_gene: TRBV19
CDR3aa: CASSHGQYEQYF
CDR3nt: TGTGCCAGTAGTCACGGACAGTACGAGCAGTACTTC

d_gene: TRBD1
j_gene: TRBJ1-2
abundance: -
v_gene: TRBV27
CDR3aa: CASRVTGGGGYTF
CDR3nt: TGTGCCAGCAGAGTGACAGGGGGAGGCGGCTACACCTTC

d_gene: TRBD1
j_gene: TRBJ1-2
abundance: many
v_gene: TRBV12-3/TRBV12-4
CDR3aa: CASSPTGIGYTF
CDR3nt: TGTGCCAGCAGCCCGACAGGGATTGGCTACACCTTC

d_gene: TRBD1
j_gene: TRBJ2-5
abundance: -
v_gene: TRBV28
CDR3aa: CASSLPTGYETQYF
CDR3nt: TGTGCCAGCAGTTTGCCGACAGGGTATGAGACCCAGTACTTC

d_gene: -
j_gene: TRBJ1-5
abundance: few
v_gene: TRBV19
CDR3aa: CASSRGWGGVQPQHF
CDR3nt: TGTGCCAGTAGCAGAGGATGGGGTGGGGTCCAGCCCCAGCATTTT

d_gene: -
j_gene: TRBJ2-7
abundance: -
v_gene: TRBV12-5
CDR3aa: CASGLTSSYEQYF
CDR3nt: TGTGCTAGTGGGCTGACCAGCTCCTACGAGCAGTACTTC

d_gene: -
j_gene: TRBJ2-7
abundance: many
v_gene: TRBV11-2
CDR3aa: CASSLHSAYEQYF
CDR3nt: TGTGCCAGCTCCCTCCACAGCGCCTACGAGCAGTACTTC

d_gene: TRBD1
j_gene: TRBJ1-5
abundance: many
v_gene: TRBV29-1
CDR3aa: CSVLTGGGQPQHF
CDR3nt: TGCAGCGTTTTAACAGGGGGCGGGCAGCCCCAGCATTTT

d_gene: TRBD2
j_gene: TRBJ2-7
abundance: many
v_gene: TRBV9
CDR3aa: CASSEGAGVHEQYF
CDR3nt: TGTGCCAGCAGTGAGGGAGCGGGGGTTCACGAGCAGTACTTC

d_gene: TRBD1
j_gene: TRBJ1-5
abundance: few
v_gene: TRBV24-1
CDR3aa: CATSRSGGENQPQHF
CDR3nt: TGTGCCACCAGCCGATCAGGGGGCGAAAATCAGCCCCAGCATTTT

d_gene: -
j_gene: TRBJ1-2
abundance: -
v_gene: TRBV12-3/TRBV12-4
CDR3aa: CASSFGRSNYGYTF
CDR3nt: TGTGCCAGCAGTTTTGGCAGGAGTAACTATGGCTACACCTTC

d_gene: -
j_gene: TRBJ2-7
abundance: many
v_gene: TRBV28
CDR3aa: CASSPGWYEQYF
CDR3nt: TGTGCCAGCAGCCCAGGTTGGTACGAGCAGTACTTC

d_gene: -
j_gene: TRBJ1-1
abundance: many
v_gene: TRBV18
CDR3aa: CASSPVYREVKENTEAFF
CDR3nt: TGTGCCAGCTCCCCGGTTTACAGGGAGGTCAAGGAGAACACTGAAGCTTTCTTT